A selection of T cell receptor beta chains follows, all from one sample in a study of long-term antiretroviral therapy in people with HIV. The assay was immunoSEQ multiplex PCR, and TCRdb's table has in-frame clones only and misses some. Of 22,000 or so clones listed, approximately 88% were seen once; the top ten hold about 4.6%. The specimen comprised unsorted PBMCs, sampled 5.9 years after starting antiretroviral therapy. These receptors originate from a man aged 25 to 45 with HIV. Both conserved end residues are part of each CDR3. Each record gives: D gene, J gene, clone size, V gene, CDR3 protein, CDR3 DNA. The D gene is left open where the match is weak. The size field is filled for only some rows; it gives once, few, many or a size class.

>-|TRBJ1-5|few|TRBV11-1
CASSTSKDQPQHF
TGTGCCAGCAGCACCTCGAAGGATCAGCCCCAGCATTTT
>TRBD2|TRBJ2-3|-|TRBV4-3
CASSQDSAGGIVDTQYF
TGCGCCAGCAGCCAAGATTCAGCGGGAGGGATAGTGGATACGCAGTATTTT
>-|TRBJ2-4|-|TRBV19
CASSPEGGTGNIQYF
TGTGCCAGTAGTCCCGAGGGCGGAACAGGAAACATTCAGTACTTC
>-|TRBJ2-2|-|TRBV28
CASSVAYTGELFF
TGTGCCAGCAGTGTTGCGTACACCGGGGAGCTGTTTTTT
>-|TRBJ2-5|-|TRBV5-4
CASSFLNRDGKETQYF
TGTGCCAGCAGCTTTCTTAACCGGGACGGGAAAGAGACCCAGTACTTC
>-|TRBJ2-7|-|TRBV30
CAWSVFPSEQYF
TGTGCCTGGAGTGTATTCCCTTCCGAGCAGTACTTC
>-|TRBJ2-5|-|TRBV11-1
CASSLYVGGQKETQYF
TGTGCCAGCAGCTTATACGTGGGAGGCCAGAAAGAGACCCAGTACTTC
>-|TRBJ1-3|-|TRBV28
CASSFQNSGNTIYF
TGTGCCAGCAGTTTTCAAAACTCTGGAAACACCATATATTTT
>-|TRBJ2-1|-|TRBV9
CASSVDSGRDEQFF
TGTGCCAGCAGCGTAGATTCAGGACGCGATGAGCAGTTCTTC
>-|TRBJ2-7|few|TRBV11-2
CASSFTRNSYEQYF
TGTGCCAGCAGCTTTACCAGGAACTCCTACGAGCAGTACTTC
>-|TRBJ2-2|-|TRBV6-5
CASSYSQGNTGELFF
TGTGCCAGCAGTTACTCCCAGGGGAACACCGGGGAGCTGTTTTTT
>TRBD2|TRBJ2-3|once|TRBV9
CASSAGTSSTDTQYF
TGTGCCAGCAGCGCAGGGACTAGCTCTACAGATACGCAGTATTTT
>TRBD1|TRBJ2-7|once|TRBV6-5
CASSQQGGTNYEQYF
TGTGCCAGCAGTCAACAGGGGGGCACGAACTACGAGCAGTACTTC
>-|TRBJ2-7|-|TRBV9
CASSLLTPGLVPYEQYF
TGTGCCAGCAGCCTACTAACCCCCGGGCTAGTGCCCTACGAGCAGTACTTC
>-|TRBJ2-2|once|TRBV4-3
CASSQDPRGTGELFF
TGCGCCAGCAGCCAAGATCCGAGGGGAACCGGGGAGCTGTTTTTT
>-|TRBJ2-3|-|TRBV5-4
CASSLGSGYFTDTQYF
TGTGCCAGCAGCTTGGGTTCGGGGTATTTCACAGATACGCAGTATTTT
>-|TRBJ1-5|-|TRBV27
CASSFSGSSNQPQHF
TGTGCCAGCAGTTTCTCGGGGAGTAGCAATCAGCCCCAGCATTTT
>-|TRBJ2-1|-|TRBV28
CASRQRMWNEQFF
TGTGCCAGCAGACAAAGAATGTGGAATGAGCAGTTCTTC
>-|TRBJ1-3|-|TRBV7-8
CASKQAPSGNTIYF
TGTGCCAGCAAACAGGCGCCCTCTGGAAACACCATATATTTT
>-|TRBJ2-1|-|TRBV7-3
CASSSTGEQFF
TGTGCCAGCAGCTCCACGGGGGAGCAGTTCTTC
>-|TRBJ1-3|few|TRBV7-9
CASSLFLGENTIYF
TGTGCCAGCAGCTTATTTTTAGGGGAGAACACCATATATTTT
>-|TRBJ1-1|-|TRBV5-1
CASSLEGVAVAFF
TGCGCCAGCAGCTTGGAGGGGGTCGCAGTGGCTTTCTTT
>-|TRBJ2-3|few|TRBV29-1
CSVEFRQADTQYF
TGCAGCGTTGAATTCCGACAGGCAGATACGCAGTATTTT
>-|TRBJ1-1|-|TRBV5-1
CASSWKGSTEAFF
TGCGCCAGCAGCTGGAAGGGTAGCACTGAAGCTTTCTTT
>TRBD1|TRBJ2-4|-|TRBV28
CASSQGQDLAKNIQYF
TGTGCCAGCAGCCAAGGACAGGACTTAGCCAAAAACATTCAGTACTTC
>-|TRBJ2-5|once|TRBV9
CASSVKPGQETQYF
TGTGCCAGCAGCGTAAAGCCCGGACAAGAGACCCAGTACTTC
>-|TRBJ1-1|-|TRBV28
CASSKIFDTEAFF
TGTGCCAGCAGCAAGATTTTCGACACTGAAGCTTTCTTT
>TRBD1|TRBJ2-3|-|TRBV19
CASSRGQGDTDTQYF
TGTGCCAGTAGTAGAGGACAGGGGGACACAGATACGCAGTATTTT
>-|TRBJ2-7|-|TRBV14
CASSQGPDPEQYF
TGTGCCAGCAGCCAAGGACCAGACCCAGAGCAGTACTTC
>-|TRBJ2-5|-|TRBV7-2
CASSLGRPQETQYF
TGTGCCAGCAGCTTAGGGCGGCCGCAAGAGACCCAGTACTTC
>-|TRBJ2-2|-|TRBV7-9
CASSFGRTDTGELFF
TGTGCCAGCAGCTTTGGGAGAACGGACACCGGGGAGCTGTTTTTT
>-|TRBJ2-3|-|TRBV6-5
CASGWTVGDTQYF
TGTGCCAGCGGATGGACAGTAGGAGATACGCAGTATTTT
>TRBD1|TRBJ1-1|-|TRBV2
CASRSSDRGLLNTEAFF
TGTGCCAGCAGGTCATCCGACAGGGGGCTGTTGAACACTGAAGCTTTCTTT
>-|TRBJ2-7|once|TRBV21-1
CASSTPDDPYEQYF
TGTGCCAGCAGCACCCCGGACGACCCCTACGAGCAGTACTTC
>TRBD1|TRBJ2-5|-|TRBV28
CASSLQGPRETQYF
TGTGCCAGCAGTCTACAGGGGCCGCGAGAGACCCAGTACTTC
>-|TRBJ1-1|-|TRBV18
CASSGVGMNTEAFF
TGTGCCAGCTCAGGGGTGGGGATGAACACTGAAGCTTTCTTT
>-|TRBJ2-7|few|TRBV28
CASSMGWTVWNEQYF
TGTGCCAGCAGTATGGGTTGGACAGTCTGGAACGAGCAGTACTTC
>TRBD1|TRBJ1-1|-|TRBV7-2
CASTIRQGNTEAFF
TGTGCCAGCACCATTAGACAGGGAAACACTGAAGCTTTCTTT
>-|TRBJ1-2|once|TRBV6-4
CASRGGNGYTF
TGTGCCAGCAGGGGGGGGAATGGCTACACCTTC
>-|TRBJ2-7|once|TRBV7-9
CASSRAGRGSYEQYF
TGTGCCAGCAGTCGCGCGGGGAGGGGGAGCTACGAGCAGTACTTC
>-|TRBJ1-4|-|TRBV6-5
CASSGTTGGEKLFF
TGTGCCAGCAGCGGGACAACCGGAGGTGAAAAACTGTTTTTT
>TRBD2|TRBJ2-3|-|TRBV28
CASSPPTTSGGNSQYF
TGTGCCAGCAGTCCCCCTACTACTAGCGGGGGGAACTCGCAGTATTTT
>TRBD2|TRBJ2-7|-|TRBV9
CASSVAGGPGHEQYF
TGTGCCAGCAGCGTTGCGGGAGGGCCCGGCCACGAGCAGTACTTC
>-|TRBJ1-2|-|TRBV19
CASQMFQGYGYTF
TGTGCCAGTCAGATGTTTCAAGGCTATGGCTACACCTTC
>TRBD2|TRBJ2-7|-|TRBV11-1
CASSLGSGPAYEQYF
TGTGCCAGCAGCTTAGGTAGCGGGCCCGCCTACGAGCAGTACTTC
>-|TRBJ2-1|few|TRBV18
CASSPSSDNEQFF
TGTGCCAGCTCACCGTCGTCCGACAATGAGCAGTTCTTC
>-|TRBJ2-6|-|TRBV5-1
CASSWRGPLLGGANVLTF
TGCGCCAGCAGTTGGAGGGGGCCTCTCCTCGGCGGGGCCAACGTCCTGACTTTC
>TRBD1|TRBJ1-1|-|TRBV28
CASRPDREPEAFF
TGTGCCAGCAGACCAGACAGGGAACCTGAAGCTTTCTTT
>TRBD1|TRBJ1-1|-|TRBV7-3
CASSLTGQGYTEAFF
TGTGCCAGCAGCTTAACGGGACAGGGGTACACTGAAGCTTTCTTT
>-|TRBJ1-3|-|TRBV2
CASWEGNTIYF
TGTGCCAGCTGGGAAGGAAACACCATATATTTT
>TRBD1|TRBJ1-4|-|TRBV5-1
CASSYNSGTGFEKLFF
TGCGCCAGCAGCTATAACTCCGGGACAGGGTTTGAAAAACTGTTTTTT
>-|TRBJ2-7|once|TRBV4-2
CASSLPGRGYEQYF
TGTGCCAGCAGCTTGCCTGGACGAGGTTACGAGCAGTACTTC
>-|TRBJ2-3|-|TRBV28
CASSLLGDSTDTQYF
TGTGCCAGCAGTTTATTAGGAGATAGCACAGATACGCAGTATTTT
>-|TRBJ1-3|-|TRBV9
CASSVAGVTGNTIYF
TGTGCCAGCAGCGTGGCAGGGGTAACTGGAAACACCATATATTTT